The 16 T cell receptor beta chains below all came from one sample that was sequenced in a study of blood T cell repertoires in COVID-19. This table comes from immunoSEQ multiplex PCR, and its TCRdb copy is limited to in-frame clones, with some not included. The top ten clones hold less than 10% of a sample with a few hundred thousand clones, 84% of them seen once. Sample: peripheral blood. Every receptor here comes from a human donor in a cohort sampled during active COVID-19.

The chain uses TRBV19 and TRBJ1-1; D not resolved. This CDR3 has 13 residues. The germline gives CDR1 LNHDA, CDR2 SQIVND (reference sequence). Trimming stripped 5 bases from V and 1 base from J, with 8 bases between. Here the CDR3 DNA reads TGTGCCAGTAGTCCTGCAGGGAACACTGAAGCTTTCTTT. Its translation is CASSPAGNTEAFF.

The CDR3 loop is CATSPQGTGYTF. CDR3 DNA sequence: TGTGCCACCAGTCCCCAGGGAACCGGCTACACCTTC. This chain uses TRBV24-1 with TRBJ1-2, with D perhaps matching TRBD1 (5 bases). The CDR3 has 12 residues. The V end was cut by 6 bases, the J end by 8 bases, with 12 bases between. The germline V gene has CDR1 KGHDR and CDR2 SFDVKD.

The rearrangement links TRBV29-1 to TRBJ2-1; 9 bases fit TRBD2. CDR1 and CDR2 (germline): SQVTM, ANQGSEA. V lost 5 bases to trimming and J lost 4 bases; unmatched junction nucleotides: 6. CDR3 size: 14 residues. The CDR3 reads CSVMAGGPYNEQFF. The CDR3, as DNA: TGCAGCGTTATGGCGGGAGGGCCATACAATGAGCAGTTCTTC.

V is TRBV4-3 and J is TRBJ1-2; D might be TRBD1 (6 bases). This CDR3 contains 14 residues. From germline, CDR1 is LGHNA and CDR2 YSLEER. V lost 0 bases and J 2 bases, leaving 7 bases between the germline ends. This CDR3 is CASSQETGNYGYTF. The CDR3 nucleotides read TGCGCCAGCAGCCAAGAAACAGGGAACTATGGCTACACCTTC.

The chain uses TRBV5-1 and TRBJ2-3, with D maybe TRBD2 (6 bases). From germline, CDR1 is SGHRS and CDR2 YFSETQ. The CDR3 runs to 18 residues. V was trimmed by 1 base and J by 5 bases, leaving 23 bases between them. This chain's CDR3 is CASSLRPPSGGVEDTQYF. In nucleotides, the CDR3 is TGCGCCAGCAGCTTGAGACCCCCAAGCGGCGGGGTAGAAGATACGCAGTATTTT.

The V and J genes are TRBV9 and TRBJ1-2; 7 nucleotides match TRBD1. The V and J ends lost 5 bases and 4 bases, in that order; junction bases with no gene match: 5. This CDR3 region has 13 residues. CDR1 and CDR2 (germline): SGDLS, YYNGEE. The CDR3: CASSPTGIYGYTF. In DNA, the CDR3 is TGTGCCAGCAGTCCGACAGGGATCTATGGCTACACCTTC.

The CDR3 region has the DNA TGCGCCAGCAGCTTGTCTGGGAGCGAGCAGTACTTC. Translated: CASSLSGSEQYF. The chain links TRBV5-1 to TRBJ2-7; possible D gene TRBD2, 5 bases. Germline CDR1 is SGHRS and CDR2 is YFSETQ. Trimming pared 1 base from V and 6 bases from J, leaving 8 bases between. The CDR3 is 12 amino acids.

The V and J genes are TRBV28 and TRBJ2-7, with TRBD1 identical over 7 bases. Germline CDR1 MDHEN, CDR2 SYDVKM. V gave up 5 bases and J gave up 11 bases; unmatched junction bases: 9. The CDR3 length is 12 residues. The CDR3 loop reads CASSPPGQIKYF. The CDR3 DNA follows: TGTGCCAGCAGTCCGCCGGGACAGATAAAGTACTTC.

The chain employs TRBV7-2 and TRBJ1-1; no clear D. The CDR3 has 14 residues. Germline CDR1 reads SGHTA; CDR2 reads FQGNSA. V gave up 5 bases and J gave up 2 bases, with 12 bases separating them. The CDR3 DNA reads TGTGCCAGCAGCCGCCACACAAGTAACACTGAAGCTTTCTTT. It yields the protein CASSRHTSNTEAFF.

The genes are TRBV24-1 and TRBJ2-1; tentative D call: TRBD2 (5 bases). The CDR3 extends over 16 amino acids. V gave up 4 bases and J gave up 6 bases, with 18 bases separating them. Germline CDR1 reads KGHDR; CDR2 reads SFDVKD. CDR3 nucleotides: TGTGCCACCAGTGACCCCAGGCCGTCTAGCCCCAATGAGCAGTTCTTC. This gives the protein CATSDPRPSSPNEQFF.

V is TRBV3-1 (or the pseudogene TRBV3-2) and J is TRBJ2-6, with TRBD1 matching 8 bases. CDR3 length: 19 amino acids. The V gene end was trimmed by 4 bases and the J gene end by 0 bases; junction bases not matched to a gene: 11. The germline V gene has CDR1 LGHDT and CDR2 YNNKEL (reference sequence). Written as DNA, the CDR3 is TGTGCCAGCAGCCCTACAGGGGGGCGTCTTAGCTCTGGGGCCAACGTCCTGACTTTC. Protein sequence: CASSPTGGRLSSGANVLTF.

In regard to this clone: This same CDR3 is encoded by further DNA sequences in the sample. The rearrangement links TRBV3-1 (or the pseudogene TRBV3-2) to TRBJ2-1, with TRBD2 identical over 11 bases. In germline, CDR1 is LGHDT, CDR2 YNNKEL (reference sequence). The CDR3 length is 15 residues. J lost 3 bases, V lost 4 bases, and 2 bases had no gene match. CDR3 coding DNA: TGTGCCAGCAGCCCAGGGACTAGCGGCTACAATGAGCAGTTCTTC. This gives the protein CASSPGTSGYNEQFF.

This clone is a singleton in its sample. The V call is TRBV19, the J call TRBJ2-1; TRBD2 might be the D (6 bases). Germline V gives CDR1 LNHDA, CDR2 SQIVND (reference sequence). The CDR3 is 14 amino acids. V lost 7 bases and J lost 5, with 15 bases in between. Here the CDR3 reads CASTTQGLNNEQFF. The CDR3 nucleotides are TGTGCCAGTACTACCCAGGGACTTAACAATGAGCAGTTCTTC.

In regard to this clone: The sample contains more than one DNA sequence encoding this CDR3. The V gene is TRBV5-1, the J gene TRBJ2-7; 7 bases are shared with TRBD1. The CDR3 runs to 14 residues. Trimming removed 0 bases from V and 1 base from J; junction bases left unmatched: 1. Germline-derived CDR1 and CDR2 are SGHRS and YFSETQ. The CDR3 DNA sequence: TGCGCCAGCAGCTTGGGACAGGGTTCCTACGAGCAGTACTTC. Translating gives CASSLGQGSYEQYF. The full variable domain, completed using reference TRBV5-1 and TRBJ2-7, is KAGVTQTPRYLIKTRGQQVTLSCSPISGHRSVSWYQQTPGQGLQFLFEYFSETQRNKGNFPGRFSGRQFSNSRSEMNVSTLELGDSALYLCASSLGQGSYEQYFGPGTRLTVT.

This clone was counted only a few times. The V call is TRBV29-1, the J call TRBJ1-2; perhaps TRBD1 as D (6 bases). The CDR3 has 12 amino acids. Germline V gene sequence: CDR1 SQVTM, CDR2 ANQGSEA. The V gene lost 8 bases and the J gene lost 8 bases, with 18 bases spanning the gap. CDR3 sequence reads: CSFRQDMGGYTF. As DNA, the CDR3 is TGCAGCTTTAGACAGGATATGGGCGGCTACACCTTC.

This clone has just one count. The chain is built from TRBV5-4 and TRBJ2-3; tentative D call: TRBD2 (7 bases). From germline, CDR1 is SGHNT and CDR2 YYREEE (reference sequence). Trimming shortened V by 4 bases and J by 3 bases, and 15 bases separated the two germline ends. There are 15 residues in the CDR3. The CDR3 region has the DNA TGTGCCAGCAGCCCCTGGCGGGGGCTGACAGATACGCAGTATTTT. Protein sequence: CASSPWRGLTDTQYF.